Below, one T cell receptor beta chain is given with its context. No antigen is known for it. The germline gene is not matched at one end of the junction; a read error may be the cause. Method: immunoSEQ multiplex PCR; TCRdb's copy keeps in-frame clones and lacks some. The table has about 27,000 clones, 65% to 80% seen once. Germline lookup yields CDR1 SNHLY and CDR2 FYNNEI. The CDR3 is 11 residues long. The entry originates in a study of a mutant IDH1 vaccine in newly diagnosed glioma. Stated time point: week 5, during vaccination. Topical imiquimod was applied with each vaccine dose, which held 300 ug of mutant IDH1 20-mer peptide.

The origin of this receptor is a man aged 40-55 years with glioma. This chain uses TRBV2 with TRBJ2-5; no reliable D call. Sequences were derived from PBMCs, sampled from a glioma patient whose treatment included an IDH1 peptide vaccine. Here the CDR3 DNA reads TGTGCCAGCAGTGACCAGGAGACCCAGTACTTC. Translated, it gives CASSDQETQYF.